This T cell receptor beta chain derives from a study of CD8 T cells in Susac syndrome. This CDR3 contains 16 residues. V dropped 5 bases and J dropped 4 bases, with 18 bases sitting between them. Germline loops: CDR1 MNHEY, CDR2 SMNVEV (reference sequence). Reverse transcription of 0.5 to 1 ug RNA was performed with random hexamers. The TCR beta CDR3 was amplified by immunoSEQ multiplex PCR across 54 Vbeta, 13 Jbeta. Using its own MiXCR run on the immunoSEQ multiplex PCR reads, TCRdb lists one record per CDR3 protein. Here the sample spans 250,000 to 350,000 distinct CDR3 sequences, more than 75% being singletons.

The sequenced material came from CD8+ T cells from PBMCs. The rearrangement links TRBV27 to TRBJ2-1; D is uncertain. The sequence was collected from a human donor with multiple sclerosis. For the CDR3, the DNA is TGTGCCAGCAGTGTTAAACTACCCAACTCATACAATGAGCAGTTCTTC. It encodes CASSVKLPNSYNEQFF.